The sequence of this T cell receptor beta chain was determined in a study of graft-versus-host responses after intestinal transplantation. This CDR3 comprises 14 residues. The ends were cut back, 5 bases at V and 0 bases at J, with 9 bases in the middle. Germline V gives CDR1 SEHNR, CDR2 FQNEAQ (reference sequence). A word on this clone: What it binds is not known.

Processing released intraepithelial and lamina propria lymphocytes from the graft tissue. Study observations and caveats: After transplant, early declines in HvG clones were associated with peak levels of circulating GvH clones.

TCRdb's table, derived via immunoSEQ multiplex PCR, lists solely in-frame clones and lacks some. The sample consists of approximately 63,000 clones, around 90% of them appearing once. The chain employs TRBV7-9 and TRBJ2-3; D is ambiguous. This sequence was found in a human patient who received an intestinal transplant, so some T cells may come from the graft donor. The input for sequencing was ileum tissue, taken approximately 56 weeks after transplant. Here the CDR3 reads CASSRYTSTDTQYF. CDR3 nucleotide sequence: TGTGCCAGCAGCCGCTACACTAGCACAGATACGCAGTATTTT.